One and the same sample provided the 24 T cell receptor beta chains below, sequenced in a study of shared clonotypes between healthy human individuals. Libraries were prepared by immunoSEQ multiplex PCR; TCRdb keeps only in-frame clonotypes and omits some of them. The sample lists about 460,000 clones, around 77% occurring once. The sequenced sample consisted of PBMCs. The receptors derive from a woman aged 40 to 50 in good health. Some clones in this sample may be carry-over from other donors' samples.

The rearrangement links TRBV5-1 to TRBJ2-1, with 15 bases aligning to TRBD2. Germline trimming cut 2 bases from V and 9 bases from J; bases unmatched to any gene: 3. Germline CDR1 reads SGHRS; CDR2 reads YFSETQ. This CDR3 has 15 amino acids. As DNA, the CDR3 is TGCGCCAGCAGCTTAGGACTAGCGGGAGGGGTTGAGCAGTTCTTC. Translated, it gives CASSLGLAGGVEQFF. The full variable domain, with the rest looked up from reference TRBV5-1 and TRBJ2-1, is KAGVTQTPRYLIKTRGQQVTLSCSPISGHRSVSWYQQTPGQGLQFLFEYFSETQRNKGNFPGRFSGRQFSNSRSEMNVSTLELGDSALYLCASSLGLAGGVEQFFGPGTRLTVL.

V is TRBV28 and J is TRBJ2-7, with D tentatively TRBD1 or TRBD2 (6 bases each). The CDR3 has 17 residues. Germline-derived CDR1 and CDR2 are MDHEN and SYDVKM. V dropped 1 base and J dropped 3 bases, with 19 bases sitting between them. The CDR3: CASSLFWVEGGDYEQYF. The CDR3 DNA sequence: TGTGCCAGCAGTTTATTCTGGGTTGAGGGGGGCGACTACGAGCAGTACTTC.

Concerning this clone itself: This likely reflects a read error, since a far larger clone is one base away. The chain has TRBV7-7 and TRBJ2-7, with no clear D. The CDR3 length is 13 residues. The germline V gene has CDR1 SSHAT and CDR2 FNYEAQ (reference sequence). V lost 1 base to trimming and J lost 9 bases, with 13 bases between them. The CDR3 region has the DNA TGTGCCAGCAGCTTAGATCGTTATGACGGGCAGTACTTC. It translates to CASSLDRYDGQYF. Together with reference TRBV7-7 and TRBJ2-7, the CDR3 gives the full variable domain: GAGVSQSPRYKVTKRGQDVTLRCDPISSHATLYWYQQALGQGPEFLTYFNYEAQPDKSGLPSDRFSAERPEGSISTLTIQRTEQRDSAMYRCASSLDRYDGQYFGPGTRLTVT.

The chain has TRBV4-3 and TRBJ2-1; a weak D match, TRBD1 (5 bases). Trimming removed 0 bases from V and 2 bases from J, with 8 bases in between. CDR1 LGHNA and CDR2 YSLEER come from the germline V gene. The CDR3 extends over 15 amino acids. CDR3 coding DNA: TGCGCCAGCAGCCAAGAGGCGGACACCTACAATGAGCAGTTCTTC. Protein sequence: CASSQEADTYNEQFF.

This clone was found a few times. A far larger clone lies a single base away; this is likely a read error. Since the CDR3 does not end with the conserved phenylalanine or tryptophan, this likely comes from a read error. The chain is built from TRBV5-1 and TRBJ2-7; 7 nucleotides line up with TRBD1. The ends lost 1 base at V and 6 bases at J; junction bases unmatched: 10. The CDR3 length is 15 residues. CDR1 and CDR2 from the germline V gene are SGHRS and YFSETQ. The CDR3 here is CASSLTAGGPAEQYL. DNA for the CDR3: TGCGCCAGCAGCTTGACGGCAGGGGGTCCGGCCGAGCAGTACCTC.

On this clone itself: A far larger clone differs by one base, so this is likely a read error. The chain combines TRBV29-1 with TRBJ2-5; maybe TRBD2 (6 bases). The V gene's germline CDR1 is SQVTM and CDR2 ANQGSEA. This CDR3 region has 11 residues. Trimming cost V 7 bases and J 2 bases, with 8 bases left between them. The CDR3 reads CSGGEQETQYF. CDR3 coding DNA: TGCAGCGGGGGGGAACAAGAGACCCAGTACTTC.

This chain links TRBV28 with TRBJ1-4; 11 bases are shared with TRBD1. V lost 0 bases, J lost 7 bases, and 1 base stayed unmatched. Germline CDR1 MDHEN, CDR2 SYDVKM. The CDR3 length is 15 residues. This CDR3 reads CASSLWGTGGEKLFF. As DNA, the CDR3 is TGTGCCAGCAGTTTATGGGGGACAGGGGGTGAAAAACTGTTTTTT.

This sequence joins TRBV7-8 and TRBJ1-5, with a possible D match to TRBD1 (5 bases). The germline V gene has CDR1 SGHVS and CDR2 FQNEAQ. Trimming removed 4 bases from V and 0 bases from J, with 13 bases in between. The CDR3 covers 16 residues. The CDR3 is CASSSQGASSNQPQHF. CDR3 nucleotides: TGTGCCAGCAGCTCCCAGGGAGCCAGTAGCAATCAGCCCCAGCATTTT.

At least ten counts were recorded for this clone. The chain joins TRBV10-2 to TRBJ2-1; perhaps D is TRBD1 or TRBD2 (5 bases each). V lost 6 bases, J lost 1 base, and 13 bases lay in between. Germline V lookup: CDR1 WSHSY, CDR2 SAAADI. The CDR3 runs 15 residues. The CDR3 DNA follows: TGCGCCAGCAGCCAGGGACCCCCGTCCTACAATGAGCAGTTCTTC. As protein: CASSQGPPSYNEQFF.

V and J are TRBV7-9 and TRBJ1-1; unclear D gene. Trimming removed 10 bases at V and 0 bases at J, with 9 bases between. The CDR3 is made up of 12 amino acids. Germline V gene lookup returns CDR1 SEHNR and CDR2 FQNEAQ (reference sequence). For the CDR3, the DNA is TGTGCCACAAGCGGCGTGAACACTGAAGCTTTCTTT. This gives the protein CATSGVNTEAFF.

This clone was observed a few times. The V gene is TRBV5-4, the J gene TRBJ2-2; 7 nucleotides match TRBD1. CDR3 length: 15 amino acids. J was trimmed by 4 bases and V by 3 bases; bases with no gene match: 6. The germline V gene encodes CDR1 SGHNT and CDR2 YYREEE (reference sequence). CDR3 nucleotides: TGTGCCAGCAGCTCCGGGCCAGGGGGCACCGGGGAGCTGTTTTTT. As protein: CASSSGPGGTGELFF.

The count of this clone is one. The chain is built from TRBV2 and TRBJ2-1, with a weak D call TRBD1 (6 bases). V lost 3 bases and J lost 7, with 13 bases in between. The CDR3 extends over 14 amino acids. Germline CDR1 reads SNHLY; CDR2 reads FYNNEI. CDR3 loop: CASSELDRQNEQFF. For the CDR3, the DNA is TGTGCCAGCAGTGAGTTGGACAGACAAAATGAGCAGTTCTTC.

This clone was seen once. The V gene is TRBV6-5, the J gene TRBJ2-7; D unresolved. In germline, CDR1 is MNHEY, CDR2 SVGAGI. CDR3 length equals 14 residues. Trimming pared 0 bases from V and 3 bases from J, leaving 9 bases between. CDR3 residues: CASSYSSSLYEQYF. The CDR3 nucleotides are TGTGCCAGCAGTTACTCGAGCAGTCTCTACGAGCAGTACTTC.

On this clone: Within the sample, other DNA sequences also encode this same CDR3. The chain joins TRBV11-2 to TRBJ2-7, with TRBD1 identical over 8 bases. The CDR3 covers 16 residues. V trimming: 1 base; J trimming: 2 bases; junction bases outside the gene matches: 7. Germline CDR1 SGHAT, CDR2 FQNNGV. The CDR3 coding sequence is TGTGCCAGCAGCTTAGTGGGTGGACAGGGCGCCTACGAGCAGTACTTC. Translating gives CASSLVGGQGAYEQYF. The full variable domain, with the rest looked up from reference TRBV11-2 and TRBJ2-7, is EAGVAQSPRYKIIEKRQSVAFWCNPISGHATLYWYQQILGQGPKLLIQFQNNGVVDDSQLPKDRFSAERLKGVDSTLKIQPAKLEDSAVYLCASSLVGGQGAYEQYFGPGTRLTVT.

The chain has TRBV5-3 and TRBJ2-7; 12 nucleotides agree with TRBD2. TRBV5-3 falls under the ORF class, with uncertain function. Germline trimming cut 3 bases from V and 0 bases from J; bases unmatched to any gene: 4. This CDR3 has 16 amino acids. The CDR3 bases are TGTGCCAGAAGCTCAGGACTAGCGGGAAACTCCTACGAGCAGTACTTC. Amino acid sequence: CARSSGLAGNSYEQYF.

The sample holds a few counts of this clone. The V and J genes are TRBV10-1 and TRBJ2-4; TRBD1 matches at 8 bases. Germline CDR1 and CDR2: WNHNN and SYGVQD (reference sequence). J gave up 7 bases and V 7 bases, and 3 bases lay outside the gene matches. The CDR3 is 12 amino acids. In DNA, the CDR3 is TGCGCCAGCAAGAGGACAGGGAACATTCAGTACTTC. This sequence encodes CASKRTGNIQYF.

This clone was found a few times. The chain carries TRBV5-1 and TRBJ2-5; the match to TRBD2 covers 10 bases. The CDR3 totals 16 residues. V lost 0 bases and J lost 0; bases outside the gene matches: 2. The germline V gene has CDR1 SGHRS and CDR2 YFSETQ. The CDR3 DNA reads TGCGCCAGCAGCTTGGATACTAGCGGGGACCAAGAGACCCAGTACTTC. This encodes CASSLDTSGDQETQYF. Filled out from reference TRBV5-1 and TRBJ2-5, the complete variable domain reads KAGVTQTPRYLIKTRGQQVTLSCSPISGHRSVSWYQQTPGQGLQFLFEYFSETQRNKGNFPGRFSGRQFSNSRSEMNVSTLELGDSALYLCASSLDTSGDQETQYFGPGTRLLVL.

The chain is built from TRBV11-2 and TRBJ2-7; D perhaps matches TRBD1 (5 bases). CDR1 SGHAT and CDR2 FQNNGV come from the germline V gene. The CDR3 is 15 amino acids. V lost 1 base and J 6 bases, leaving 16 bases between the germline ends. Written as DNA, the CDR3 is TGTGCCAGCAGCTTAGCCCGGACCACAGGTTCCGAGCAGTACTTC. Its translation is CASSLARTTGSEQYF.

A few counts support this clone. The V call is TRBV2, the J call TRBJ2-5, with 8 bases that match TRBD1. V was pared by 1 base and J by 5 bases, with 3 bases of the junction left unmatched. Germline-derived CDR1 and CDR2 are SNHLY and FYNNEI. The CDR3 runs to 14 residues. As DNA, the CDR3 is TGTGCCAGCAGTGAAGGTGACAGGGGCGAGACCCAGTACTTC. Encoded protein: CASSEGDRGETQYF.

This clone was counted a single time. The chain joins TRBV7-9 to TRBJ1-1; D uncertain. The CDR3 has 15 amino acids. V lost 0 bases, J lost 2 bases, and 10 bases lay in between. The V gene's germline CDR1 is SEHNR and CDR2 FQNEAQ (reference sequence). This CDR3 reads CASSLALAGNTEAFF. As DNA, the CDR3 is TGTGCCAGCAGCTTAGCGCTTGCAGGTAACACTGAAGCTTTCTTT. Full variable domain (rest looked up from reference TRBV7-9 and TRBJ1-1): DTGVSQNPRHKITKRGQNVTFRCDPISEHNRLYWYRQTLGQGPEFLTYFQNEAQLEKSRLLSDRFSAERPKGSFSTLEIQRTEQGDSAMYLCASSLALAGNTEAFFGQGTRLTVV.

This clone occurred once. This chain joins TRBV7-9 and TRBJ2-5, with 9 bases identical to TRBD1. CDR1 and CDR2 (germline): SEHNR, FQNEAQ (reference sequence). The CDR3 contains 15 residues. Losses at the gene ends were 1 base for V and 4 bases for J; bases not matched to a gene: 4. CDR3 sequence reads: CASSLGTGEGETQYF. The CDR3 DNA reads TGTGCCAGCAGCTTAGGGACAGGGGAGGGAGAGACCCAGTACTTC.

The V call is TRBV14, the J call TRBJ2-5, with a weak D call TRBD1 (5 bases). There are 17 residues in the CDR3. Germline CDR1 SGHDN, CDR2 FVKESK. Between the trimmed V and J ends, which lost 0 bases and 2 bases, there was a span of 16 bases. This CDR3 reads CASSQEARGSPQETQYF. CDR3 sequence (DNA): TGTGCCAGCAGCCAAGAAGCTAGGGGCTCCCCGCAAGAGACCCAGTACTTC.

The rearrangement links TRBV5-1 to TRBJ2-3; a possible D gene is TRBD2 (7 bases). Germline loops: CDR1 SGHRS, CDR2 YFSETQ. This CDR3 comprises 15 residues. The germline V and J ends were trimmed by 7 bases and 1 base, with 16 bases remaining between them. CDR3 sequence: CASSNQGRGTDTQYF. The CDR3 DNA reads TGCGCCAGCTCGAACCAGGGGAGGGGCACAGATACGCAGTATTTT.

As to this clone: It differs at one base from a far larger clone, so likely a read error. This CDR3 is also generated by other DNA sequences in the sample. The chain carries TRBV28 and TRBJ1-2; D is unclear. Between the trimmed V and J ends, which lost 6 bases and 1 base, there was a span of 6 bases. The CDR3 runs to 12 residues. Looked up from germline, CDR1 is MDHEN and CDR2 is SYDVKM. CDR3 DNA: TGTGCCAGCAGCTGGTTTAACTATGGCTACACCTTC. This encodes CASSWFNYGYTF.